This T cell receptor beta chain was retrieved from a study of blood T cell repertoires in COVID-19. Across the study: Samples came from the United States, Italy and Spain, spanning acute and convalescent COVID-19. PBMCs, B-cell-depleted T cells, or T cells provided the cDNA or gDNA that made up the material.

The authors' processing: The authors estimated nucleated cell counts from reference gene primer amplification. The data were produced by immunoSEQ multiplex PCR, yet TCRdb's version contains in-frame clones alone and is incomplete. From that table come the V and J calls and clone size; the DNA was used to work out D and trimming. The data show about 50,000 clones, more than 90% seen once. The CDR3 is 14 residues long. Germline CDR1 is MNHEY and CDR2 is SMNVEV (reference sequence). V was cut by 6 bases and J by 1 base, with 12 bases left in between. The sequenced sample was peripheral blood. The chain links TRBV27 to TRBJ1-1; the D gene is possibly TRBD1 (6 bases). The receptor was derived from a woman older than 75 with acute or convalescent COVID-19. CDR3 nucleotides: TGTGCCAGCAGCCCGGGGACACCGAACACTGAAGCTTTCTTT. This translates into CASSPGTPNTEAFF.